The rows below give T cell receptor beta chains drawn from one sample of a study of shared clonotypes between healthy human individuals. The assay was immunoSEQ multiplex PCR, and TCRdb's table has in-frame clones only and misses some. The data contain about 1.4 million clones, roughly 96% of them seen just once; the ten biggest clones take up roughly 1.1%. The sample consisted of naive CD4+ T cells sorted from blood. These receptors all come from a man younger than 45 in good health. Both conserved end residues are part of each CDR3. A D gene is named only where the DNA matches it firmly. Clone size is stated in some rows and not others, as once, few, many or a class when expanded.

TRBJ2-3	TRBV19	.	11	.	CASGGADTQYF	TGTGCCAGCGGGGGAGCAGATACGCAGTATTTT
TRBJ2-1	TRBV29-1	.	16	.	CSVGDPGRRGYNEQFF	TGCAGCGTTGGAGATCCGGGACGGAGGGGATACAATGAGCAGTTCTTC
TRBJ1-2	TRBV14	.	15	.	CASSQDAGRPVGYTF	TGTGCCAGCAGCCAAGATGCGGGACGCCCTGTAGGCTACACCTTC
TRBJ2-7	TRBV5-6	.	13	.	CASSRPGSYEQYF	TGTGCCAGCAGCCGGCCGGGATCCTACGAGCAGTACTTC
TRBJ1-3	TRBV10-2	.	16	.	CASALVWGISGNTIYF	TGCGCCAGCGCCTTAGTATGGGGAATCTCTGGAAACACCATATATTTT
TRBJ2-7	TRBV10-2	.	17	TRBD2	CASRGLGTSGSPYEQYF	TGCGCCAGCAGGGGCCTGGGGACTAGCGGGAGCCCCTACGAGCAGTACTTC
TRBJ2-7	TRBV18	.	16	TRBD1	CASSQTGTGAAYEQYF	TGTGCCAGCTCACAAACCGGGACAGGAGCGGCCTACGAGCAGTACTTC
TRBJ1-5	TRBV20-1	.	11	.	CSARAGNPQHF	TGCAGTGCGCGAGCGGGGAACCCCCAGCATTTT
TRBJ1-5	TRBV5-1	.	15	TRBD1	CASSPGTGTHQPQHF	TGCGCCAGCAGCCCCGGGACAGGGACCCATCAGCCCCAGCATTTT
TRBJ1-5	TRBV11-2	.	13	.	CASSLGLGQPQHF	TGTGCCAGCAGCTTAGGCCTCGGACAGCCCCAGCATTTT
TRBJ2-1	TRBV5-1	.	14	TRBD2	CASSSREVNNEQFF	TGCGCCAGCAGCTCCCGGGAGGTTAACAATGAGCAGTTCTTC
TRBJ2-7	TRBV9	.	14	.	CASTRGAGVYEQYF	TGTGCCAGCACTCGGGGGGCGGGAGTTTACGAGCAGTACTTC
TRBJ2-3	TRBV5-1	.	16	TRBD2	CASSLAGTSGVDTQYF	TGCGCCAGCAGCTTGGCCGGGACTAGCGGTGTTGATACGCAGTATTTT
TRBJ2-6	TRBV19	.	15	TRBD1	CASSSQGRGANVLTF	TGTGCCAGTAGTTCACAGGGGCGCGGGGCCAACGTCCTGACTTTC
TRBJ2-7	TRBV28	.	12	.	CASSGTLGEQYF	TGTGCCTCCTCGGGGACCCTCGGCGAGCAGTACTTC
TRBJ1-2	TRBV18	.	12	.	CASSRGAGDYTF	TGTGCCAGCTCACGCGGCGCCGGGGACTACACCTTC
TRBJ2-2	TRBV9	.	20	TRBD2	CASSVSIPSWSGGNTGELFF	TGTGCCAGCAGCGTTTCTATTCCTTCATGGTCGGGAGGAAACACCGGGGAGCTGTTTTTT
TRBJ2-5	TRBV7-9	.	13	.	CASSLGPGETQYF	TGTGCCAGCAGCTTAGGTCCCGGAGAGACCCAGTACTTC
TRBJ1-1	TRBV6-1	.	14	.	CASSGQKWNTEAFF	TGTGCCAGCAGTGGACAGAAATGGAACACTGAAGCTTTCTTT
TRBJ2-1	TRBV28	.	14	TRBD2	CASSFAGGRNEQFF	TGTGCCAGCAGTTTCGCGGGAGGACGAAATGAGCAGTTCTTC
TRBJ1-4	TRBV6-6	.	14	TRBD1	CASLQGTGLEKLFF	TGTGCCAGTCTCCAGGGGACAGGACTTGAAAAACTGTTTTTT
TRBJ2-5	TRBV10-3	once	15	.	CAIRDPGQLQETQYF	TGTGCCATCAGAGATCCCGGTCAACTCCAAGAGACCCAGTACTTC
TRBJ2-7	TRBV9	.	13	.	CASSFGIPDEQYF	TGTGCCAGCAGCTTTGGGATTCCGGACGAGCAGTACTTC
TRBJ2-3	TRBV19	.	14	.	CASSITSSTDTQYF	TGTGCCAGTAGTATTACCAGCAGCACAGATACGCAGTATTTT
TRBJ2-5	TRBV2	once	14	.	CASSNRWFPETQYF	TGTGCCAGCAGTAACAGGTGGTTTCCGGAGACCCAGTACTTC
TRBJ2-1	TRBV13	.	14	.	CASSLDAYTNEQFF	TGTGCCAGCAGCTTAGATGCCTACACTAATGAGCAGTTCTTC
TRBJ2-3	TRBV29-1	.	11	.	CSVFDYFLQYF	TGCAGCGTCTTCGACTATTTTCTGCAGTATTTT
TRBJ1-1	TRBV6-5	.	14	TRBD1	CASTSRTGTTEAFF	TGTGCCAGCACTTCCCGGACAGGGACCACTGAAGCTTTCTTT
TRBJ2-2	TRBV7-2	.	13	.	CASSFKGTGELFF	TGTGCCAGCAGCTTTAAGGGGACCGGGGAGCTGTTTTTT
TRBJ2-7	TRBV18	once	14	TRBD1	CASSPLDRVREQYF	TGTGCCAGCTCGCCTCTGGACAGGGTACGTGAGCAGTACTTC
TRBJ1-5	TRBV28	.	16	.	CASRGIGGIGNQPQHF	TGTGCCAGCAGGGGGATCGGGGGTATTGGCAATCAGCCCCAGCATTTT
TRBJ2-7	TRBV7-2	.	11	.	CASSGAYEQYF	TGTGCCAGCAGCGGGGCCTACGAGCAGTACTTC
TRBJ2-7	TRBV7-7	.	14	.	CASSLNGRAHEQYF	TGTGCTAGCAGCTTAAACGGCAGGGCGCACGAGCAGTACTTC